The T cell receptor (beta chain) under discussion was sequenced for a study of radiotherapy plus CTLA-4 blockade in lung cancer. Study conclusions and caveats: According to reports, early shifts in blood T cell clones, alongside interferon-beta, forecast response most accurately. Following radiotherapy plus ipilimumab, tumor-derived TCR clones expanded in the blood.

Assay: immunoSEQ multiplex PCR; the TCRdb copy retains only in-frame clones and omits some. This sample has around 80,000 clones, with under 80% found just once. Chemo-refractory metastatic non-small-cell lung cancer patients were treated with focal radiation plus CTLA-4 blockade with ipilimumab. A remark on this clone: Antigen: not known.

The CDR3 loop spans 17 amino acids. Germline lookup yields CDR1 SGHRS and CDR2 YFSETQ. V lost 2 bases to trimming and J lost 2 bases, with 18 bases between them. Sequencing was performed on peripheral blood, taken from a patient treated with radiotherapy plus ipilimumab. The receptor comes from a human donor with non-small cell lung cancer whose response to radiotherapy plus ipilimumab could not be evaluated. Some clones in this sample may be carry-over from other donors' samples. The V and J genes are TRBV5-1 and TRBJ2-3; D gene ambiguous. CDR3 DNA sequence: TGCGCCAGCAGCTTACCACCAGACGGAGTTACCACAGATACGCAGTATTTT. This codes for CASSLPPDGVTTDTQYF. Full variable domain (outside the CDR3, taken from reference TRBV5-1 and TRBJ2-3): KAGVTQTPRYLIKTRGQQVTLSCSPISGHRSVSWYQQTPGQGLQFLFEYFSETQRNKGNFPGRFSGRQFSNSRSEMNVSTLELGDSALYLCASSLPPDGVTTDTQYFGPGTRLTVL.